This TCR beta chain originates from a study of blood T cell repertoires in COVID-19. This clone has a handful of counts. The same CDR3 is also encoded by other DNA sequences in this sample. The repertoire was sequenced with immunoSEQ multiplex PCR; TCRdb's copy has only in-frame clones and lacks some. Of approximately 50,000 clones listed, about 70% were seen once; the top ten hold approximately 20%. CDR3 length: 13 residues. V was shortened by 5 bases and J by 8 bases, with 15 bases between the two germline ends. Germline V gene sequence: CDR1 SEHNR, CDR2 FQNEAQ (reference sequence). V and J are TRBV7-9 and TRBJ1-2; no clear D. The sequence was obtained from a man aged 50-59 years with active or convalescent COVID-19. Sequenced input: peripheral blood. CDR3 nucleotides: TGTGCCAGCAGCCTTGACACAAGTGGGGGCTACACCTTC. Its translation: CASSLDTSGGYTF.